The 8 T cell receptor beta chains listed next were all sequenced from one sample in a study of tumor and adjacent non-tumor tissue in lung cancer. The library came from three nested PCR rounds adapted from ARM-PCR protocols. TCRdb fed the multiplex PCR reads into MiXCR, producing one record per CDR3 protein. The repertoire holds tens of thousands of distinct CDR3 sequences, with around 70% as singletons. This sample's RNA came from whole unsorted tissue. More than 3 cm separated this lung sample from the edge of the tumor. The sequenced sample consisted of distant non-tumor lung tissue. All receptors derive from a woman in her forties or fifties with non-small cell lung cancer.

Of note for this clonotype: One end of the junction varies from germline; a read error may be responsible. The J gene is TRBJ2-3, the V gene TRBV11-1, with D possibly being TRBD1 (6 bases). This CDR3 contains 14 residues. Looked up from germline, CDR1 is SGHAT and CDR2 is FQDESV (reference sequence). The CDR3 nucleotides are TGTGTCAGCAGCTTAGCGACCGGGACATATGCGCAGTATTTT. As protein: CVSSLATGTYAQYF.

This clonotype has ten or more counts. This chain links TRBV7-8 with TRBJ2-7; D is perhaps TRBD2 (5 bases). The CDR3 has 15 residues. Germline V gene lookup returns CDR1 SGHVS and CDR2 FQNEAQ. Trimming left V 1 base short and J 7 bases short, with 17 bases between. The DNA for the CDR3 is TGTGCCAGCAGCTTAGATGTAGCGAGGGCCTCTGAGCAGTACTTC. This translates into CASSLDVARASEQYF.

Details on this clonotype: Being one base from a much bigger clone, this may be a read error. This chain connects TRBV5-6 to TRBJ2-3, with 7 bases fitting TRBD1. The V gene's germline CDR1 is SGHDT and CDR2 YYEEEE. The V segment lost 7 bases and the J segment 3 bases; nucleotides outside the gene matches: 8. The CDR3 has 14 amino acids. CDR3 residues: CASDPEQGTDTQYF. CDR3 DNA: TGTGCCAGCGACCCGGAACAGGGGACAGATACGCAGTATTTT.

This chain connects TRBV6-5 to TRBJ2-5; D is possibly TRBD2 (6 bases). Looked up from germline, CDR1 is MNHEY and CDR2 is SVGAGI. The V end was cut by 6 bases, the J end by 10 bases, with 24 bases between. This CDR3 has 15 residues. The CDR3 bases are TGTGCCAGCAGAGTACGCGCGGAAGGTTCGGGGGACCAGTACTTC. Translating gives CASRVRAEGSGDQYF.

This clonotype was recorded only once. At one end the junction does not follow the germline gene, possibly because of a read error. V and J are TRBV10-3 and TRBJ2-5, with 11 bases that match TRBD2. The germline gives CDR1 ENHRY, CDR2 SYGVKD. This CDR3 spans 19 amino acids. CDR3 residues: CAINESPPTSGRVQETQYF. In DNA form, the CDR3 reads TGTGCCATCAATGAGTCCCCCCCCACTAGCGGGAGAGTTCAAGAGACCCAATACTTC.

This clonotype appeared many times. The chain joins TRBV10-3 to TRBJ2-1; 7 nucleotides align to TRBD1. This CDR3 spans 16 amino acids. V lost 3 bases and J lost 3; bases outside the gene matches: 8. Per germline, CDR1 ENHRY and CDR2 SYGVKD. CDR3 residues: CAISDPRDRNYNEQFF. The DNA of the CDR3 is TGTGCCATCAGTGACCCCAGGGACAGAAACTACAATGAGCAGTTCTTC.

Comments on this clonotype: This may be a read error, as it is one base from a much larger clone. This is likely a read error, given that the CDR3 carries no conserved phenylalanine or tryptophan at its end. V gene TRBV20-1 combines with J gene TRBJ2-1; no clear D. Per germline, CDR1 DFQATT and CDR2 SNEGSKA (reference sequence). V shed 3 bases and J shed 9 bases, with 12 bases lying between them. The CDR3 length is 12 residues. The CDR3 spells CSASYILGEQFI. CDR3 nucleotide sequence: TGCAGTGCTAGTTATATTTTAGGTGAGCAGTTCATC.

This clonotype was observed a handful of times. A much larger clone lies a single base off, so this may be a read error. V usage is TRBV20-1 and J usage is TRBJ2-1, with D perhaps matching TRBD2 (6 bases). CDR1 DFQATT and CDR2 SNEGSKA come from the germline V gene (reference sequence). The CDR3 is 14 amino acids. Trimming stripped 6 bases from V and 4 bases from J, with 16 bases between. In DNA, the CDR3 is TGCAGTGCCCCCCGGATAGCGGTGTACAATGAGCAGTTCTTC. This gives the protein CSAPRIAVYNEQFF.